This T cell receptor beta chain is drawn from a study of graft-versus-host responses after intestinal transplantation. Study-level results: Researchers found peak circulating GvH clone levels linked to early post-transplant HvG declines.

As for this clone: Its target is unknown.

This CDR3 has 15 amino acids. Trimming removed 0 bases at V and 2 bases at J, with 8 bases between. The germline V gene encodes CDR1 SEHNR and CDR2 FQNEAQ (reference sequence). Assay used: immunoSEQ multiplex PCR; TCRdb lists only in-frame clones, some missing. This table holds tens of thousands of clones, around 90% found once. The TCR sequence derives from a human donor who was the organ donor for an intestinal transplant. The sequences come from unstimulated CD8+ T cells sorted from spleen or lymph node cells, collected before transplant. The genes are TRBV7-9 and TRBJ1-5; D gene ambiguous. CDR3 sequence reads: CASSLAQAGNQPQHF. DNA of the CDR3: TGTGCCAGCAGCTTAGCCCAGGCTGGCAATCAGCCCCAGCATTTT. Full variable domain (outside the CDR3, taken from reference TRBV7-9 and TRBJ1-5): DTGVSQNPRHKITKRGQNVTFRCDPISEHNRLYWYRQTLGQGPEFLTYFQNEAQLEKSRLLSDRFSAERPKGSFSTLEIQRTEQGDSAMYLCASSLAQAGNQPQHFGDGTRLSIL.